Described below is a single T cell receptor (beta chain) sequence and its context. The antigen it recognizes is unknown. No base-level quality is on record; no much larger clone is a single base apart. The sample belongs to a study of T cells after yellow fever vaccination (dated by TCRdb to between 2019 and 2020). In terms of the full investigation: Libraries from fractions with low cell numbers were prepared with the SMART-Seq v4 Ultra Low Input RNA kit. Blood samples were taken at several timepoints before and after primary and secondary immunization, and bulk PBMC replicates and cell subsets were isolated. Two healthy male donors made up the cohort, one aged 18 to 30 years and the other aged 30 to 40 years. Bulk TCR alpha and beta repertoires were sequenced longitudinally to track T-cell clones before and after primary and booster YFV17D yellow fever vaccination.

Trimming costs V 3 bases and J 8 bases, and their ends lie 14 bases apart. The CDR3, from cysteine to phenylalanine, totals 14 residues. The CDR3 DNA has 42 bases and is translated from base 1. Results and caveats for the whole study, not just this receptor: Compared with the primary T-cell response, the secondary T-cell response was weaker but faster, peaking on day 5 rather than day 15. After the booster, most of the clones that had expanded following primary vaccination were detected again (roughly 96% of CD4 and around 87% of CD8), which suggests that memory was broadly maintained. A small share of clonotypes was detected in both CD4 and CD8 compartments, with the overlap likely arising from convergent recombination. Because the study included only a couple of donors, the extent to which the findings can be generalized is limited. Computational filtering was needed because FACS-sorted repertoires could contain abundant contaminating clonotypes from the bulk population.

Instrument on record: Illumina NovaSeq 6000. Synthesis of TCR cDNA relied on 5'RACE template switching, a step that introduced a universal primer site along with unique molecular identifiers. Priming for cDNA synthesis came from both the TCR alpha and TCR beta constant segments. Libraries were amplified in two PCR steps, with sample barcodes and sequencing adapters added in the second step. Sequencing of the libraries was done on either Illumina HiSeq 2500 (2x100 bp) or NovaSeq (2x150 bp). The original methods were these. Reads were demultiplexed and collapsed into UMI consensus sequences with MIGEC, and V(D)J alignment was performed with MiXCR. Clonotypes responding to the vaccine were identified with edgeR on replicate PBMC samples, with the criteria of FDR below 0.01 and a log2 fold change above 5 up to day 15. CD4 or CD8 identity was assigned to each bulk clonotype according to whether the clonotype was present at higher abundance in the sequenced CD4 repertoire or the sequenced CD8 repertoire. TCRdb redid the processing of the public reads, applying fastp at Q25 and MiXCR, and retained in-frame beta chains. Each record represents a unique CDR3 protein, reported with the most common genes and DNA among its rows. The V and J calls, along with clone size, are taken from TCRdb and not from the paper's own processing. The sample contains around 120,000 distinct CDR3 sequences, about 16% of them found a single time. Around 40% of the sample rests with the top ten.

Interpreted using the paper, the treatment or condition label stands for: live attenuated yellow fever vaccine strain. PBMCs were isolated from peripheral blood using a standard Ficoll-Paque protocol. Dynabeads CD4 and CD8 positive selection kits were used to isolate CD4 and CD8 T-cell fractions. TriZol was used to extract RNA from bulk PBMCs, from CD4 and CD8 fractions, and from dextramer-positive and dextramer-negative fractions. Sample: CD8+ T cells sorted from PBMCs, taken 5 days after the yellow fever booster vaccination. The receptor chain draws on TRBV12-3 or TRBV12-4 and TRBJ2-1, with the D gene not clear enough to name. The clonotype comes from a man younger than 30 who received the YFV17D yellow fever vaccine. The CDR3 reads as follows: CASSLAGLAYEQFF. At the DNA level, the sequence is TGTGCCAGCAGTTTGGCAGGCTTAGCCTATGAGCAGTTCTTC.